This T cell receptor beta chain was observed in a study of T cells in Graves' hyperthyroidism and ophthalmopathy. This clonotype was counted many times. What it binds is unknown. Amplified regions were TCR beta CDR3 sequences from RNA transcripts. Using the HTBI primer set, a first-round RT-PCR was run on the TCR CDR3. TCRdb ran MiXCR on the multiplex PCR reads and lists one entry per CDR3 protein. The repertoire holds roughly 200,000 distinct CDR3 sequences, with around 20% as singletons. Graves' hyperthyroidism showing no ophthalmopathy progression within 18 months was considered stable. Diagnoses rested on clinical symptoms, serum thyroxine and TRAb, thyroid ultrasound and orbital computed tomography. From roughly 9.2 ml of fresh peripheral blood, PBMCs were isolated. Findings and caveats of the study: Blood also showed most of the thyroid clonotypes that were expanded above 0.001.

CDR1 and CDR2 (germline): DFQATT, SNEGSKA (reference sequence). CDR3 length: 11 residues. J gave up 4 bases and V 6 bases, and 1 base lay outside the gene matches. Sequenced: blood. The V call is TRBV20-1, the J call TRBJ1-1, with TRBD1 identical over 8 bases. This receptor was taken from a man between 40 and 49 years old with Graves' hyperthyroidism. This chain's CDR3 is CSATGVTEAFF. DNA for the CDR3: TGCAGTGCGACAGGGGTCACTGAAGCTTTCTTT.